This TCR beta chain was recovered during a study of vaccination and CD4 T cells after COVID-19 (dated by TCRdb to about 2022). About the full investigation: Every convalescent patient had a positive nasal swab PCR test for SARS-CoV-2, with mild disease in nine patients and severe disease in one. The spike-specific CD4+ TCR repertoire was compared before and after mRNA vaccination in approximately 9 COVID-19 convalescent patients and a handful of infection-naive healthy vaccine recipients. The convalescent cohort comprised six males and four females, including two Hispanic individuals, seven Caucasians, two Asians and one multiracial person. For stimulating the cultures, overlapping spike peptide pools were used, derived from SARS-CoV-2 as well as from the common cold coronaviruses HCoV-NL63, HCoV-OC43 and HCoV-229E. As controls, cultures received a CEFX viral epitope pool (the positive control), an HIV-1 Nef peptide pool (the negative control), or no peptide at all. Post-vaccine blood samples were obtained a median of about 70 days after the second vaccine dose, with a range of roughly 14 to 241 days. Participants got two doses of the Pfizer-BioNTech BNT162b2 vaccine (n=8) or two doses of the Moderna mRNA-1273 vaccine (n=2). Post-COVID blood samples from convalescent patients were collected a median of approximately 93 days after diagnosis, with a range of 35 to 161 days.

Library method: PCR. At the Johns Hopkins FTIC core, DNA from the cultured CD4+ T cells underwent TCR sequencing with the Oncomine TCR Beta short-read assay. The QIAamp micro DNA kit was used to extract genomic DNA from the cultured CD4+ T cells. Oncomine TCR Beta libraries from cultured CD4+ T cells were pooled using unique dual indexes and sequenced on an Illumina iSeq 100. The original pipeline was this. Non-productive sequences were filtered out, and CDR3s that did not start with C, did not end with F or W, or were shorter than 7 amino acids were discarded. The MANAFEST web application was used to identify antigen-specific clonotypes by comparing peptide-stimulated wells against reference wells and other culture wells. Positive clones required FDR below 0.05, an odds ratio above 5, and productive frequency above 0.1% in at least two of three replicate wells. Clonotypes that were significantly expanded in both SARS-CoV-2 spike wells and at least one common cold coronavirus spike condition were defined as cross-reactive. Using R version 3.6.1, CDR3 homology was evaluated through Levenshtein distances (stringdist) along with unrooted phylogenetic trees (ape). TCRdb trimmed the raw reads at Q25, called clones with MiXCR and kept productive beta chains. Identical CDR3 proteins give one entry, which carries the most common genes and DNA. In this record, the V and J calls reflect TCRdb's handling and not the investigators' own analysis. This sample lists over 11,000 distinct CDR3 sequences; less than 50% were detected once. Jointly, the top ten make up approximately 15% of the sample.

The sample's treatment or condition, from its label and the paper: roughly 11-day PBMC culture with coronavirus spike peptide pools or control peptides (ViraFEST assay). To expand antigen-specific T cells with peptide pools and then pick out the expanded clonotypes through TCR sequencing, the study relied on the ViraFEST assay. The convalescent patients' positive SARS-CoV-2 PCR tests were from March to December 2020, which was before the Alpha, Beta and Delta variants emerged in the United States. PBMCs were cultured at roughly 1.8 million per well in IMDM supplemented with around 5.5% human AB serum and about 9.5 IU/ml IL-2, with approximately 10 ug/ml peptide pools added. On days 3 and 7, half of the culture medium was replaced with fresh IL-2-containing medium. After roughly 11 days of culture, CD4+ T cells were isolated by negative selection with the EasySep CD4+ T cell isolation kit. Ficoll-Paque Plus gradient centrifugation was used to isolate PBMCs from whole blood, and the isolated PBMCs were then either used fresh or cryopreserved at -140C. Triplicate wells were generally used for each culture condition.

Comment on this clonotype: This clone's antigen is unknown. Base qualities are not provided; no much larger clone lies one nucleotide away.

CDR1 and CDR2 were assigned from the germline V gene as SGHDN and FVKESK. Unmatched junction bases come to 8, with V trimmed by 3 bases and J by 5 bases. The CDR3 sequence holds 15 residues, the cysteine and phenylalanine included. Only the CDR3 part of the read is kept: 45 bases, read in frame from the first base. Overall study results and their limits: In convalescent patients, a median roughly 87% of post-vaccine SARS-CoV-2-reactive clones were detected only after vaccination, and vaccine-specific priming was suggested by this finding. The median count of SARS-CoV-2-reactive clonotypes went up from roughly 21 after infection to 30 to 40 after vaccination, although the change was not significant. The number of convalescent patients in the study was relatively small, and the study did not examine early timepoints following natural infection. Nearly all vaccine-specific clones in convalescent patients (304 of 307) were mono-reactive for SARS-CoV-2 spike rather than cross-reactive with common cold coronaviruses.

The receptor's source is a human donor with COVID-19. The chain was built from TRBV14 and TRBJ1-1; 8 bases in the junction line up with TRBD1. The sequenced sample was cultured CD4+ T cells from blood. This receptor has the CDR3 CASSQRTGSRTEAFF. The nucleotides read TGTGCCAGCAGCCAGAGGACAGGGTCAAGGACTGAAGCTTTCTTT. Here the CDR3 is joined to the reference TRBV14 and TRBJ1-1 genes, and the full variable domain is: EAGVTQFPSHSVIEKGQTVTLRCDPISGHDNLYWYRRVMGKEIKFLLHFVKESKQDESGMPNNRFLAERTGGTYSTLKVQPAELEDSGVYFCASSQRTGSRTEAFFGQGTRLTVV.